The count of the clone carrying this T cell receptor (beta chain) is one. Its antigen is still unknown. TCR alpha and TCR beta cDNA libraries carrying sample barcodes and UMIs were produced by 5'RACE using constant-segment primers. TCRdb reprocessed the 5' RACE reads via MiXCR and lists one record per CDR3 protein. The sample records some 300,000 distinct CDR3 sequences, 20% to 25% being singletons. These data are taken from a study of T-cell memory formation after mild COVID-19. The germline V gene has CDR1 MNHEY and CDR2 SVGAGI. The J segment lost 0 bases and the V segment lost 8 bases, leaving 4 bases of the junction unmatched. The CDR3 consists of 14 residues. Study-wide results and caveats: Clones contracting day 15 to 85 were balanced CD4/CD8; later expanders leaned CD4+. Pre-infection memory contained some responding clones, which suggested that cross-reactive memory had joined. Researchers report contracting CD4+ clones mostly in CM and EM, with CD8+ clones in EMRA.

Sequencing was done on a sample of PBMCs or a T cell subset sorted from them (not recorded which). The sequence derives from a man younger than 35 who had mild COVID-19 (a few samples of this study predate the infection). Cell type and time point are not known. The chain joins TRBV6-5 to TRBJ1-5, with 7 bases identical to TRBD1. The CDR3 sequence: CASGQVDSNQPQHF. CDR3 sequence (DNA): TGTGCCAGCGGACAGGTCGATAGCAATCAGCCCCAGCATTTT.